These T cell receptor beta chains were read from a single sample in a study of blood T cells in healthy people across ages. MiXCR, run by TCRdb on the 5' RACE reads, gives a single entry per CDR3 protein. The sample holds over a million distinct CDR3 sequences, 40% to 45% seen once. Sequencing was carried out using blood. These receptors all stem from a woman between 18 and 29 years old in good health. CDR3s include the opening cysteine and the closing phenylalanine or tryptophan. The D gene is left open where the match is weak. The size entry is marked missing in some rows and otherwise reads once, few, many or a size class.

d_call j_call clone_size v_call cdr3_nt cdr3_aa
TRBD2 TRBJ2-1 . TRBV29-1 TGCAGCGTTGAAACCAAACTAACTAGCGGGAGGTCGGGGGAGCAGTTCTTC CSVETKLTSGRSGEQFF
. TRBJ2-7 . TRBV6-2/TRBV6-3 TGTGCCAGCAGAACTTCCGGAGGGGGGTCGAAGGCCTACGAGCAGTACTTC CASRTSGGGSKAYEQYF
. TRBJ2-3 few TRBV5-6 TGTGCCAGCAGCTTGGAAGCCATCCCTACGCAGTATTTT CASSLEAIPTQYF
. TRBJ2-5 . TRBV25-1 TGTGCCAGCAGTGATGGGACCTACCAAGAGACCCAGTACTTC CASSDGTYQETQYF
. TRBJ2-1 few TRBV5-5 TGTGCCAGCAGCGTGCGGGGACCTGCCTCCTACAATGAGCAGTTCTTC CASSVRGPASYNEQFF
TRBD1 TRBJ2-1 once TRBV20-1 TGCAGTGCTAGAGGGGGACAGGGGGGGACCAATGAGCAGTTCTTC CSARGGQGGTNEQFF
. TRBJ2-1 once TRBV28 TGTGCCAGCAGTCCGTGGCGAGGGACGGAGTACAATGGGCAGTTCTTC CASSPWRGTEYNGQFF
TRBD1 TRBJ1-1 few TRBV28 TGTGCCAGCAGTTTCAGGGGGGTGATAACTTTCTTT CASSFRGVITFF
. TRBJ2-5 . TRBV7-2 TGTGCCAGCAGCTTAGTGCGGGGGCCTTACTACAATGAGCAGTACTTC CASSLVRGPYYNEQYF
. TRBJ2-7 . TRBV3-1 TGTGCCAGCAGCCAAGTGAGGGGGAGCTACGAGCAGTACTTC CASSQVRGSYEQYF
TRBD2 TRBJ2-5 few TRBV12-3/TRBV12-4 TGTGCCAGCACCTCGGGACTAGCAGGGGAGACCCAGTACTTC CASTSGLAGETQYF
TRBD1 TRBJ2-7 few TRBV30 TGTGCCTGGAACCCAGGGGGTCACGAGCAGTACTTC CAWNPGGHEQYF
. TRBJ2-1 . TRBV10-3 TGTGCCACGGGCGGCCTTTACAATGAGCAGTTCTTC CATGGLYNEQFF
. TRBJ1-2 few TRBV20-1 TGCAGTGCTAGAGAACCCAGACATAAGTATGGCTACACCTTC CSAREPRHKYGYTF
TRBD2 TRBJ2-2 . TRBV29-1 TGCAGCGGACTAGCCTCGAACACCGGGGAGCTGTTTTTT CSGLASNTGELFF
TRBD2 TRBJ2-1 . TRBV11-2 TGTGCCAGCAGCTCGTTCGGCGGGAGGGTTGAGCAGTTCTTC CASSSFGGRVEQFF
. TRBJ2-7 . TRBV15 TGTGCCACCAGCAGAGAAGGGAACGGATTGGACGAGCAGTACTTC CATSREGNGLDEQYF
. TRBJ2-1 many TRBV5-6 TGTGCCAGCAGCTTGGTAGGGGACAATGAGCAGTTCTTC CASSLVGDNEQFF
. TRBJ2-3 . TRBV13 TGTGCCGGCAGCCCACGTCTCAACTGGAACACAGATACGCAGTATTTT CAGSPRLNWNTDTQYF
. TRBJ1-1 . TRBV29-1 TGCAGCGTTGCCTATCCTAACACTGAGGCTTTCTTT CSVAYPNTEAFF
. TRBJ1-4 . TRBV7-8 TGTGCCAGCAGCTTAGCGCGTCAGGGCAGTCGTGAAAAACTGTTTTTT CASSLARQGSREKLFF
TRBD2 TRBJ2-1 . TRBV4-1 TGCGCCAGCAGCCAAGAGGGAACGGGGGGTACCAATGAGCAGTTCTTC CASSQEGTGGTNEQFF